A selection of T cell receptor beta chains follows, all from one sample in a study of control samples from healthy donors and cancer patients. Assay: immunoSEQ multiplex PCR; the TCRdb copy retains only in-frame clones and omits some. Of 130,000 or so clones listed, about 89% were seen once; the top ten hold more than 6.5%. Sequencing used blood. The receptors here all came from a man younger than 35 in good health. The conserved cysteine and the conserved F or W are not part of the CDR3 here. Expanded clones get a size class; other rows say once, few or many, or leave the size out.

>once|11|TRBV21-1
ASSGQGGDGYT
>once|12|TRBV28
ASAAGTGVRPQH
>NA|13|TRBV11-2
ASSLTTGMNTEAF
>NA|17|TRBV7-3
ASSLFRVSGTGNTGELF
>NA|13|TRBV9
ASSVMGMNTGELF
>NA|12|TRBV7-9
ASSLVSGRESAF
>NA|14|TRBV14
ASRLAFGTPKWEQY
>NA|11|TRBV5-5
ASSQRGNQPQH
>few|11|TRBV19
ASSMRASYGYT
>once|13|TRBV4-2
ASSQDLDSYNEQF
>once|14|TRBV23-1
ASSQCAGGLNGELF
>NA|11|TRBV14
ASSRGTAEKLF
>NA|16|TRBV27
ASSLTGLAGGVSYEQY
>NA|12|TRBV30
ACPKDSSYNEQF
>NA|9|TRBV20-1
SARGEDEQF
>NA|16|TRBV3-1/TRBV3-2
ASSQDLWGDRSGNTIY
>once|13|TRBV5-5
ASSLAGGQGVGYT
>NA|13|TRBV11-2
ASRSPGQGTYEQY
>NA|14|TRBV5-6
ASSSREDRGNQPQH
>NA|12|TRBV9
ASSRRDLNSPLH
>NA|15|TRBV10-3
AISPGTGAFEIETQY
>NA|12|TRBV27
ASSPVTGPDTQY
>NA|12|TRBV6-1
ASSEYRGNYGYT
>NA|13|TRBV19
ASSTTGTGSSPLH
>NA|14|TRBV27
ASKPAGTGGPGELF
>NA|14|TRBV27
ASSLSPSQGNQPQH
>few|13|TRBV9
ASSVMPGQGGGYT
>NA|12|TRBV7-9
ASSLSVAGNTIY
>few|11|TRBV6-1
ASSEWGPAGYT
>NA|13|TRBV6-5
ASSYSGAGGNTIY
>NA|13|TRBV6-6
ASSYEVLRGEKLF
>NA|11|TRBV6-5
ASKGLLGEKLF
>once|15|TRBV9
ASSGGDTISGAETQY
>NA|12|TRBV7-7
ASSSPGSNQPQH
>NA|11|TRBV6-5
AIAITRDYGYT
>NA|12|TRBV9
ASSRTDGAREAF
>NA|13|TRBV5-5
ASSLEAAVNTEAF
>NA|14|TRBV6-1
ASSEHQGLEGNTIY
>NA|14|TRBV2
ASSGGTSGDSDTQY
>NA|12|TRBV7-8
ASSLQGKGEKLF
>NA|11|TRBV12-3/TRBV12-4
ASSFYITGELF
>NA|12|TRBV18
ASSPIQANTEAF
>NA|13|TRBV5-1
ASSLYGEVGNTIY
>NA|12|TRBV5-1
ASAGTATWDTQY
>NA|13|TRBV4-1
ASSASTGGNTEAF
>NA|14|TRBV7-2
ASSLGTSAKKDEQF
>NA|12|TRBV4-2
ASTRGGGNTEAF